Given below is one T cell receptor (beta chain) in context. The data were taken from a study of shared clonotypes between healthy human individuals. Whole-study context: The people who gave samples were two women and a few men aged 18 to 49.

Donors comprised healthy HIV-negative adults lacking recent acute infections or vaccinations. A deep-level run was used for the assay. Method: immunoSEQ multiplex PCR; TCRdb's copy keeps in-frame clones and lacks some. The repertoire holds about 96,000 clones, 60% to 75% seen once, with 45% to 55% in the top ten. CDR1 and CDR2 (germline): LNHDA, SQIVND (reference sequence). The CDR3 covers 15 residues. The germline V and J ends were trimmed by 6 bases and 3 bases, with 17 bases remaining between them. This clonotype was obtained from a man between 25 and 39 years old in good health. The chain employs TRBV19 and TRBJ2-5; D is possibly TRBD1 (6 bases). The sequenced material came from memory CD8+ T cells sorted from blood. As to subset: CD45RO+ cells pooled with CCR7-negative TemRA cells. CDR3 in DNA: TGTGCCAGTAGATCGACAGGAATCCTCAAAGAGACCCAGTACTTC. Protein: CASRSTGILKETQYF.